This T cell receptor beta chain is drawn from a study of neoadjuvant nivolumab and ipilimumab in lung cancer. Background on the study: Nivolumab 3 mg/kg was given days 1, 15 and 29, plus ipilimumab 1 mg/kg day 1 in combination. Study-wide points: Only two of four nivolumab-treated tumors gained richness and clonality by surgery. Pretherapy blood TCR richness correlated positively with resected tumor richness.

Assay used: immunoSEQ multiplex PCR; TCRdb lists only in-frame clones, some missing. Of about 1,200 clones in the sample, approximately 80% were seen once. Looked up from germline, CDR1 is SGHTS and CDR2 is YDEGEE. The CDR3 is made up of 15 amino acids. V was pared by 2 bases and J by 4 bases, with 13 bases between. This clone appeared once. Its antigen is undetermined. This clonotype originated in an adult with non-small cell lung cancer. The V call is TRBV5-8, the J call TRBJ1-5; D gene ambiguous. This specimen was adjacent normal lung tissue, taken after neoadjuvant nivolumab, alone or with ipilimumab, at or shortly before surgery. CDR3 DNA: TGTGCCAGCAGCTTTTATTATTGGGTGAATCAGCCCCAGCATTTT. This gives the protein CASSFYYWVNQPQHF.